Listed here are 5 T cell receptor beta chains from one sample, sequenced in a study of blood T cells in healthy people across ages. PCR was performed a second time for roughly 6 to 12 cycles using a sample-barcoded 5' primer and a J-beta primer mix. In TCRdb, the 5' RACE reads were re-called with MiXCR into one record per CDR3 protein. The data show 700,000 to 850,000 distinct CDR3 sequences, approximately 35% seen once. What was sequenced was blood. These receptors were taken from a young man in good health.

This clonotype has ten or more counts. The V gene is TRBV10-3, the J gene TRBJ2-7; D remains unclear. Germline V lookup: CDR1 ENHRY, CDR2 SYGVKD. The CDR3 sequence is 15 residues long. V lost 2 bases, J lost 1 base, and 12 bases lay in between. CDR3 sequence reads: CAISESRTPSYEQYF. CDR3 nucleotides: TGTGCCATCAGTGAGAGCAGGACGCCGTCCTACGAGCAGTACTTC.

Worth noting for this clonotype: Being one base from a much bigger clone, this may be a read error. The V and J genes are TRBV20-1 and TRBJ2-1; D is unresolved. The CDR3 extends over 12 amino acids. Trimming stripped 2 bases from V and 13 bases from J, with 15 bases between. Germline V gene data show CDR1 as DFQATT and CDR2 as SNEGSKA (reference sequence). CDR3 amino acids: CSARPLQETQFF. The CDR3, as DNA: TGCAGTGCTAGACCCCTGCAAGAGACCCAGTTCTTC.

Ten or more counts support this clonotype. The chain uses TRBV4-3 and TRBJ2-3; D unclear. The CDR3 has 17 amino acids. The V end was cut by 4 bases, the J end by 1 base, with 18 bases between. Germline assignment: CDR1 LGHNA and CDR2 YSLEER. CDR3 DNA sequence: TGCGCCAGCAGCCCCTCCTATATCTTCGTGGGCACAGATACGCAGTATTTT. The encoded protein is CASSPSYIFVGTDTQYF.

This clonotype showed up just a few times. V is TRBV6-2 or TRBV6-3 and J is TRBJ2-7; D unclear. V lost 8 bases to trimming and J lost 3 bases, with 17 bases between them. The CDR3 has 14 amino acids. Per the germline V gene, CDR1 is MNHEY and CDR2 is SVGEGT. CDR3 bases: TGTGCCAGCCGCACACCTGGCCTTGACTACGAGCAGTACTTC. This gives the protein CASRTPGLDYEQYF.

A remark on this clonotype: An end of the junction differs from the germline gene, which may be a read error. This sequence joins TRBV4-2 and TRBJ1-2; no definite D call. The CDR3 runs to 12 residues. Germline CDR1 LGHNA, CDR2 YNFKEQ. In DNA, the CDR3 is TGTGCCAGCAGCCAAGCCCCATATGGCCACACCTTC. As protein: CASSQAPYGHTF.